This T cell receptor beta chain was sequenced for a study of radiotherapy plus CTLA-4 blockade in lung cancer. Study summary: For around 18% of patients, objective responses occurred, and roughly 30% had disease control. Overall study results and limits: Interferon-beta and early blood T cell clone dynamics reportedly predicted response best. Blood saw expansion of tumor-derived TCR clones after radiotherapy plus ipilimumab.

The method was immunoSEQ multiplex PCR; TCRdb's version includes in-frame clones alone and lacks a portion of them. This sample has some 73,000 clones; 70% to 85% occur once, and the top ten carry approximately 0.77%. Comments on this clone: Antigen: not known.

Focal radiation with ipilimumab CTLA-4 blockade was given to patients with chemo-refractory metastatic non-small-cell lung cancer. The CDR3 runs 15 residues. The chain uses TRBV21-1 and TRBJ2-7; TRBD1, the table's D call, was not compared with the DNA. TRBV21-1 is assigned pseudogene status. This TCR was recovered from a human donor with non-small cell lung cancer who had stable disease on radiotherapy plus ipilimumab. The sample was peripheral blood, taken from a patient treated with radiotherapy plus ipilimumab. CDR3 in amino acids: CASSKKVRVRHEQYF. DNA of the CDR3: TGTGCCAGCAGCAAAAAAGTCAGGGTTAGGCACGAGCAGTACTTC.